This T cell receptor beta chain appears in the sequencing data of a study of vaccination effects on CD4 cells after COVID-19. For the study at large: A few convalescent patients were sampled after vaccination (early and late).

Ahead of sequencing, the ViraFEST assay grew antigen-specific CD4+ T cells using viral peptide pools. Investigators separated out CD4+ T cells once around eleven days of culture had passed. Confirmation by PCR established that the person had SARS-CoV-2 infection between March and December 2020. Every participant took two doses of the BNT162b2 or mRNA-1273 vaccine. On days 3 and 7, fresh IL-2 medium replaced half the medium. With respect to this clone: The antigen is unknown.

Broader study findings: Long after vaccination, the clones induced by infection and by vaccine shrank markedly in size. Mainly new vaccine-induced clones made up the post-vaccine spike-reactive clones in convalescents.

The data were produced by immunoSEQ multiplex PCR, yet TCRdb's version contains in-frame clones alone and is incomplete. This repertoire shows some 17,000 clones, around 76% found once; its top ten account for roughly a fifth. The sample was CD4+ T cells from PBMCs cultured with SARS-CoV-2 spike peptides, taken after COVID-19 vaccination. The sequence derives from a human donor who had a prior SARS-CoV-2 infection.

The DNA of the CDR3 is TGTGCCAGCAGCTCGACACAAAATACGCAGTATTTT. It specifies CASSSTQNTQYF. The chain has TRBV7-3 and TRBJ2-3; no definite D call. V was cut by 4 bases and J by 7 bases, with 9 bases left in between. Germline lookup yields CDR1 SGHTA and CDR2 FQGTGA. This CDR3 spans 12 amino acids.